This T cell receptor (beta chain) is from a study of Graves' ophthalmopathy and Graves' hyperthyroidism. The V and J ends lost 5 bases and 4 bases, in that order; junction bases with no gene match: 16. Germline V gives CDR1 DFQATT, CDR2 SNEGSKA (reference sequence). CDR3 size: 16 residues. Amplification of the TCR beta CDR3 regions used RNA transcripts (as template). An opening RT-PCR round employed HTBI primers and preceded a second-round multiplex PCR. One entry per CDR3 protein, called by TCRdb with MiXCR from the multiplex PCR reads. Of about 420,000 distinct CDR3 sequences in the sample, roughly 21% were seen once. A diagnosis was made from clinical symptoms together with serum thyroxine, TRAb, thyroid ultrasound and orbital computed tomography.

The chain recombines TRBV20-1 with TRBJ2-5; 7 bases are shared with TRBD1. This TCR was recovered from a woman between 18 and 30 years old with stable Graves' hyperthyroidism. Sequencing input: peripheral blood. As DNA, the CDR3 is TGCAGTGCTTACTATCGAGGGGGCTTTCTCGTAGAGACCCAGTACTTC. Its protein product is CSAYYRGGFLVETQYF.